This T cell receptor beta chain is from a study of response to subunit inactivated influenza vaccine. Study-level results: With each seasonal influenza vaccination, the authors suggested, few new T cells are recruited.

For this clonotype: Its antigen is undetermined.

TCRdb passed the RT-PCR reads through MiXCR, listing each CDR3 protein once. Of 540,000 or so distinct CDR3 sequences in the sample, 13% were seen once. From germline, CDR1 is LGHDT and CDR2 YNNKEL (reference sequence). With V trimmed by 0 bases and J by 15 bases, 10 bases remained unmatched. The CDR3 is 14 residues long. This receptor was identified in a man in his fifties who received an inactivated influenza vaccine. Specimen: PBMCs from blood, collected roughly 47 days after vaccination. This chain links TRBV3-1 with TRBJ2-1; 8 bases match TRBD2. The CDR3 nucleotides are TGTGCCAGCAGCCAAGATCTCCGGGGGGGAGCCCGGTTCTTC. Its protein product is CASSQDLRGGARFF.